Sequencing of this TCR beta chain was carried out in a study of shared clonotypes between healthy human individuals. Naive CD8 cells lacked CD45RO and underwent positive selection for CCR7, leaving out terminally differentiated effector memory CD45RA+ cells. Healthy adults negative for HIV, lacking recent acute infections or vaccinations, served as donors. Some clones are missing from TCRdb's copy, which holds only in-frame ones; the method was immunoSEQ multiplex PCR. The repertoire consists of around 1.9 million clones, with about 93% occurring once and the leading ten covering around 1.7%. The CDR3 extends over 19 amino acids. Per the germline V gene, CDR1 is MGHRA and CDR2 is YSYEKL. V lost 0 bases and J 6 bases, leaving 24 bases between the germline ends.

J is TRBJ2-1 and V is TRBV4-1; perhaps TRBD2 as D (5 bases). The sequenced sample consisted of naive CD8+ T cells from PBMCs. The sequence was collected from a man aged 18 to 35 in good health. Some clones in this sample may be carry-over from other donors' samples. The CDR3 nucleotides are TGCGCCAGCAGCCAAGAGGGTTCCCTTGCGGGCCGGGCCTCCAATGAGCAGTTCTTC. Protein: CASSQEGSLAGRASNEQFF.